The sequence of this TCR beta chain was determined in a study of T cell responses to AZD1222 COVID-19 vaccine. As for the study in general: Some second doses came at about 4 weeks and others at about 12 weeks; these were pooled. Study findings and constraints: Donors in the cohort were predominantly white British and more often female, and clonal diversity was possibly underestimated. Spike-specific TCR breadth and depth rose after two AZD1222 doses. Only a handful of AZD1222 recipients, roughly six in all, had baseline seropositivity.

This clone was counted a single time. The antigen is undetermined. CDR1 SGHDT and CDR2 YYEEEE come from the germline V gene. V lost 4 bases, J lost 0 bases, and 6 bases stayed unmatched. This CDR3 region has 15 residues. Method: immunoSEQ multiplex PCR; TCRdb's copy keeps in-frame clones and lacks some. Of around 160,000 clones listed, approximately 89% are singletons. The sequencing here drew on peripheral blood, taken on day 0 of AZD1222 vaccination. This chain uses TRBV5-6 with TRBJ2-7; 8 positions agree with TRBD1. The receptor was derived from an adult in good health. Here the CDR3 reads CASSLDRVISYEQYF. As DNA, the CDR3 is TGTGCCAGCAGCCTGGACAGGGTGATCTCCTACGAGCAGTACTTC.